Sequencing of this TCR beta chain was carried out in a study of regulatory and conventional T cells in RAG deficiency. Study-wide points: In Omenn syndrome, Treg and Tconv repertoires overlapped >85%. Shannon entropy was markedly lower and Simpson indices higher in RAG-deficient patients than control T-cell subsets.

Produced via immunoSEQ multiplex PCR; TCRdb's table is partial and in-frame only. The sample has approximately 10,000 clones, approximately 94% seen once. The CDR3 spans 14 residues. Germline values: CDR1 SGHTA, CDR2 FQGNSA. The V end lost 5 bases, the J end lost 2 bases, and 13 bases lay between the germline ends. A word on this clone: Its antigen is unknown.

Blood CD4+ CD25-high CD127-low regulatory T cells supplied the genomic DNA template. Separately, the same data were catalogued under a study of regulatory T cells. That study reports: Amplification used 52 TRBV primers and 13 TRBJ primers.

Sequences were obtained from CD127- CD25+ CD4+ Tregs sorted from blood. V is TRBV7-2 and J is TRBJ2-7; the D is unclear. This TCR was sampled from a human donor in good health. In DNA form, the CDR3 reads TGTGCCAGCAGCACTTACCTCGGAGCCTACGAGCAGTACTTC. Protein: CASSTYLGAYEQYF.